Below are 10 T cell receptor beta chains sequenced from a single sample in a study of shared clonotypes between healthy human individuals. Terminally differentiated effector memory CD45RA+ cells were left out of the naive CD8 fraction, which was CD45RO-negative and positively selected for CCR7. Method: immunoSEQ multiplex PCR; TCRdb's copy keeps in-frame clones and lacks some. The data show under 1 million clones, 90% to 98% seen once. The sequencing input was naive CD8+ T cells sorted from blood. The receptor set was obtained from a man aged 25-40 years in good health.

This chain joins TRBV29-1 and TRBJ2-5; D possibly corresponds to TRBD1 (5 bases). The V gene lost 4 bases and the J gene lost 2 bases, with 11 bases spanning the gap. CDR1 is SQVTM and CDR2 is ANQGSEA in the germline V gene. This CDR3 region has 13 residues. The CDR3 region is CSVVPTVQETQYF. The CDR3 region has the DNA TGCAGCGTTGTCCCGACAGTTCAAGAGACCCAGTACTTC.

As to this clone: This specimen includes other DNA sequences encoding the same CDR3. The chain employs TRBV14 and TRBJ2-7; D is perhaps TRBD2 (5 bases). CDR3 length: 13 residues. Germline CDR1 and CDR2: SGHDN and FVKESK. V was clipped by 4 bases and J by 1 base, with 8 bases between them. The CDR3 spells CASSPTSSYEQYF. The CDR3 coding sequence is TGTGCCAGCAGCCCAACTAGTTCCTACGAGCAGTACTTC. Complete variable domain (other parts from reference TRBV14 and TRBJ2-7): EAGVTQFPSHSVIEKGQTVTLRCDPISGHDNLYWYRRVMGKEIKFLLHFVKESKQDESGMPNNRFLAERTGGTYSTLKVQPAELEDSGVYFCASSPTSSYEQYFGPGTRLTVT.

This rearrangement joins TRBV5-1 to TRBJ1-5; TRBD1 is a possible D gene (5 bases). With 4 bases removed from V and 3 bases from J, the gap between germline ends came to 14 bases. Germline CDR1 and CDR2: SGHRS and YFSETQ. The CDR3 runs to 15 residues. The DNA of the CDR3 is TGCGCCAGCAGCGTAGGCGACAGTAACAATCAGCCCCAGCATTTT. As protein: CASSVGDSNNQPQHF.

The chain couples TRBV9 to TRBJ1-1, with D unresolved. Germline values: CDR1 SGDLS, CDR2 YYNGEE. Trimming took 4 bases from V and 2 from J, leaving 27 bases between them. This CDR3 spans 19 amino acids. Written as DNA, the CDR3 is TGTGCCAGCAGCTCCAATTTAGCCGCCGGTCCGACGGTAAACACTGAAGCTTTCTTT. Amino acid sequence: CASSSNLAAGPTVNTEAFF.

The chain employs TRBV30 and TRBJ2-5; D may match TRBD1 or TRBD2 (5 bases each). Germline V gene data show CDR1 as GTSNPN and CDR2 as SVGIG (reference sequence). The CDR3 is 15 residues long. Deletions cut 2 bases from V and 5 bases from J, with 18 bases between. CDR3: CAWSYGTPSRETQYF. CDR3 in DNA: TGTGCCTGGAGTTACGGGACCCCATCGAGGGAGACCCAGTACTTC.

The V and J genes are TRBV6-6 and TRBJ2-1, with D possibly matching TRBD2 (6 bases). V was cut by 7 bases and J by 5 bases, with 12 bases left in between. The CDR3 is made up of 13 amino acids. CDR1 is MNHNY and CDR2 is SVGAGI in the germline V gene (reference sequence). The CDR3 loop reads CASTSSANNEQFF. DNA for the CDR3: TGTGCCAGCACGTCTAGCGCTAACAATGAGCAGTTCTTC.

This sequence joins TRBV9 and TRBJ2-2; 8 bases match TRBD2. Germline assignment: CDR1 SGDLS and CDR2 YYNGEE. CDR3 length: 16 amino acids. J was trimmed by 4 bases and V by 0 bases; bases with no gene match: 5. The CDR3 loop reads CASSVGILAVTGELFF. CDR3 coding DNA: TGTGCCAGCAGCGTAGGGATACTAGCGGTCACCGGGGAGCTGTTTTTT.

V is TRBV30 and J is TRBJ2-3; D is unresolved. Germline V gene sequence: CDR1 GTSNPN, CDR2 SVGIG (reference sequence). V was shortened by 0 bases and J by 0 bases, with 10 bases between the two germline ends. The CDR3 consists of 15 residues. The CDR3 is CAWSVGTTSTDTQYF. The DNA for the CDR3 is TGTGCCTGGAGTGTAGGCACCACTAGCACAGATACGCAGTATTTT.

The V call is TRBV11-3, the J call TRBJ1-1; 7 bases fit TRBD1. V gave up 5 bases and J gave up 3 bases; unmatched junction bases: 6. Germline V CDR1 and CDR2: SGHNT, YENEEA. This CDR3 has 14 residues. DNA for the CDR3: TGTGCCAGCAGCACGGCAGGGGGGGACACTGAAGCTTTCTTT. Amino acids: CASSTAGGDTEAFF. Full variable domain (outside the CDR3, taken from reference TRBV11-3 and TRBJ1-1): EAGVVQSPRYKIIEKKQPVAFWCNPISGHNTLYWYLQNLGQGPELLIRYENEEAVDDSQLPKDRFSAERLKGVDSTLKIQPAELGDSAVYLCASSTAGGDTEAFFGQGTRLTVV.

This clone was picked up one time. The V call is TRBV28, the J call TRBJ2-7, with no clear D. The germline V gene encodes CDR1 MDHEN and CDR2 SYDVKM. The germline V and J ends were trimmed by 2 bases and 2 bases, with 10 bases remaining between them. The CDR3 is 14 amino acids. CDR3 residues: CASSLLAPTYEQYF. The CDR3 nucleotides read TGTGCCAGCAGTTTACTTGCACCGACCTACGAGCAGTACTTC. Supplemented by reference TRBV28 and TRBJ2-7, the full variable domain reads DVKVTQSSRYLVKRTGEKVFLECVQDMDHENMFWYRQDPGLGLRLIYFSYDVKMKEKGDIPEGYSVSREKKERFSLILESASTNQTSMYLCASSLLAPTYEQYFGPGTRLTVT.